The 26 T cell receptor beta chains in this list originate from one sample, sequenced in a study of T cells in localized non-small cell lung cancer. Sequencing was performed with immunoSEQ multiplex PCR; in TCRdb, only in-frame clones are kept and a portion is missing. This table holds 25,000 to 35,000 clones, 80% to 95% found once. The sequencing here drew on peripheral blood, taken before any cancer treatment. All receptors derive from a woman between 40 and 69 years old with stage I lung adenocarcinoma.

The chain employs TRBV14 and TRBJ1-1; D gene ambiguous. The CDR3 consists of 16 residues. Per the germline V gene, CDR1 is SGHDN and CDR2 is FVKESK. The V and J ends lost 1 base and 4 bases respectively, with 16 bases between them. CDR3 protein: CASSQGGLGSSTEAFF. In DNA, the CDR3 is TGTGCCAGCAGCCAAGGAGGGTTGGGTTCCAGCACTGAAGCTTTCTTT. Full variable domain (missing parts from reference TRBV14 and TRBJ1-1): EAGVTQFPSHSVIEKGQTVTLRCDPISGHDNLYWYRRVMGKEIKFLLHFVKESKQDESGMPNNRFLAERTGGTYSTLKVQPAELEDSGVYFCASSQGGLGSSTEAFFGQGTRLTVV.

The chain carries TRBV28 and TRBJ1-5, with D possibly TRBD1 on 5 matching bases. V was trimmed by 4 bases and J by 6 bases, leaving 22 bases between them. Germline loops: CDR1 MDHEN, CDR2 SYDVKM. The CDR3 extends over 17 amino acids. The CDR3 DNA sequence: TGTGCCAGCAGTTACTCAGGAACAGGCTGGTTTCCTCAGCCCCAGCATTTT. It codes for CASSYSGTGWFPQPQHF.

This rearrangement joins TRBV11-2 to TRBJ1-6; D is unresolved. CDR1 is SGHAT, CDR2 FQNNGV, per germline. The CDR3 length is 15 residues. The germline V and J ends were trimmed by 4 bases and 7 bases, with 14 bases remaining between them. Here the CDR3 reads CASSSLGSLNSPLHF. CDR3 nucleotides: TGTGCCAGCAGCTCCCTAGGCAGTTTGAATTCACCCCTCCACTTT.

This chain connects TRBV6-5 to TRBJ1-3; TRBD1 aligns across 7 bases. This CDR3 is 16 amino acids long. V dropped 4 bases and J dropped 1; count of bases not matched to a gene: 7. CDR1 is MNHEY, CDR2 SVGAGI, per germline. The CDR3 spells CASSSPRDRSGNTIYF. DNA of the CDR3: TGTGCCAGCAGTTCCCCCCGGGACAGATCTGGAAACACCATATATTTT.

The chain joins TRBV5-4 to TRBJ2-1; 9 positions agree with TRBD1. CDR3 length equals 15 residues. Losses at the gene ends were 1 base for V and 4 bases for J; bases not matched to a gene: 3. Germline-derived CDR1 and CDR2 are SGHNT and YYREEE (reference sequence). CDR3 sequence: CASSLTGGGYNEQFF. CDR3 DNA sequence: TGTGCCAGCAGCTTGACAGGGGGCGGATACAATGAGCAGTTCTTC.

V and J are TRBV6-4 and TRBJ2-3, with 7 bases lining up with TRBD1. Unmatched junction bases numbered 7, after V lost 4 bases and J lost 3 bases. Per the germline V gene, CDR1 is MRHNA and CDR2 is SNTAGT. The CDR3 sequence is 15 residues long. The CDR3 region is CASSAAGGWTDTQYF. CDR3 sequence (DNA): TGTGCCAGCAGTGCCGCAGGGGGTTGGACAGATACGCAGTATTTT.

The chain joins TRBV4-1 to TRBJ1-2; 7 bases map to TRBD1. J was trimmed by 8 bases and V by 1 base; bases with no gene match: 7. The germline CDR1 and CDR2 sequences are MGHRA and YSYEKL. This CDR3 region has 14 residues. CDR3 loop: CASSQVRGLDGYTF. The CDR3 DNA follows: TGCGCCAGCAGCCAAGTGAGGGGGCTTGACGGCTACACCTTC.

The chain recombines TRBV19 with TRBJ1-2, with 8 bases identical to TRBD1. The germline CDR1 and CDR2 sequences are LNHDA and SQIVND (reference sequence). CDR3 length equals 11 residues. Trimming cost V 8 bases and J 6 bases; bases outside gene matches: 2. The CDR3 DNA sequence: TGTGCCAGTTTCAGGGGGCATGGCTACACCTTC. This codes for CASFRGHGYTF.

V and J are TRBV5-8 and TRBJ2-1; no firm D call. CDR1 and CDR2 (germline): SGHTS, YDEGEE. V lost 7 bases and J 5 bases, leaving 10 bases between the germline ends. CDR3 length equals 12 residues. CDR3 bases: TGTGCCAGCCTAAGGGTCCACAATGAGCAGTTCTTC. Encoded protein: CASLRVHNEQFF.

This rearrangement joins TRBV29-1 to TRBJ1-1; 7 positions agree with TRBD1. The CDR3 totals 14 residues. Germline V gene lookup returns CDR1 SQVTM and CDR2 ANQGSEA. V was pared by 6 bases and J by 5 bases, with 12 bases of the junction left unmatched. CDR3 loop: CSVSERQGSTEAFF. The DNA of the CDR3 is TGCAGCGTGTCCGAAAGACAGGGATCGACTGAAGCTTTCTTT.

V is TRBV10-3 and J is TRBJ1-1; TRBD1 aligns across 10 bases. Germline V CDR1 and CDR2: ENHRY, SYGVKD. This CDR3 has 14 residues. The V gene end was trimmed by 6 bases and the J gene end by 4 bases; junction bases not matched to a gene: 5. DNA for the CDR3: TGTGCCATCAGCGGACAGGGGGGGGCCACTGAAGCTTTCTTT. Its translation is CAISGQGGATEAFF.

In its sample, this clone was seen a few times. V is TRBV7-9 and J is TRBJ1-4, with 7 bases matching TRBD1. CDR3 length equals 16 residues. V lost 5 bases to trimming and J lost 0 bases; unmatched junction nucleotides: 6. Germline CDR1 SEHNR, CDR2 FQNEAQ (reference sequence). CDR3 bases: TGTGCCAGCAGCCAGGGACAGATTTCAACTAATGAAAAACTGTTTTTT. This translates into CASSQGQISTNEKLFF.

The rearrangement links TRBV4-1 to TRBJ2-1, with TRBD2 identical over 8 bases. Per the germline V gene, CDR1 is MGHRA and CDR2 is YSYEKL. V lost 1 base, J lost 9 bases, and 11 bases stayed unmatched. CDR3 length equals 16 residues. The CDR3 loop reads CASSQAGAGRGVEQFF. The CDR3, as DNA: TGCGCCAGCAGCCAAGCCGGAGCCGGGCGGGGGGTTGAGCAGTTCTTC.

CDR3: CASSQDGTGHYNSPLHF. CDR3 coding DNA: TGCGCCAGCAGCCAAGATGGGACAGGGCACTATAATTCACCCCTCCACTTT. The chain combines TRBV4-3 with TRBJ1-6; 9 bases align to TRBD1. Germline CDR1 is LGHNA and CDR2 is YSLEER. V lost 0 bases to trimming and J lost 3 bases; unmatched junction nucleotides: 3. This CDR3 region has 17 residues.

The sample holds a few counts of this clone. The chain combines TRBV5-4 with TRBJ1-1; weak D call: TRBD1 (5 bases). Germline CDR1 reads SGHNT; CDR2 reads YYREEE (reference sequence). Trimming stripped 1 base from V and 1 base from J, with 5 bases between. This CDR3 region has 13 residues. CDR3: CASSLQGNTEAFF. Written as DNA, the CDR3 is TGTGCCAGCAGCTTGCAGGGGAACACTGAAGCTTTCTTT.

V is TRBV29-1 and J is TRBJ1-1, with 10 bases aligning to TRBD1. This CDR3 comprises 17 residues. In germline, CDR1 is SQVTM, CDR2 ANQGSEA. Trimming cost V 5 bases and J 1 base; bases outside gene matches: 13. CDR3 nucleotide sequence: TGCAGCGTTTTTACTACTACTCGGACAGGGGGGAACACTGAAGCTTTCTTT. Its translation is CSVFTTTRTGGNTEAFF.

The rearrangement uses TRBV11-1 and TRBJ1-1; unclear D gene. V lost 3 bases and J lost 7, with 15 bases in between. The germline CDR1 and CDR2 sequences are SGHAT and FQDESV (reference sequence). CDR3 size: 14 residues. CDR3 sequence: CASSLLPGLGEAFF. CDR3 sequence (DNA): TGTGCCAGCAGCTTGCTCCCAGGTTTAGGTGAAGCTTTCTTT.

The chain combines TRBV5-4 with TRBJ1-3, with 10 nucleotides matching TRBD1. CDR3 size: 16 residues. Looked up from germline, CDR1 is SGHNT and CDR2 is YYREEE (reference sequence). The trim removed 0 bases at V and 4 bases at J, leaving 4 bases unmatched. The CDR3: CASSLGGTGVGNTIYF. CDR3 coding DNA: TGTGCCAGCAGCTTGGGAGGGACAGGGGTCGGAAACACCATATATTTT.

The CDR3 sequence is CASSVQGAYNSPLHF. The CDR3 nucleotides read TGTGCCAGCAGTGTACAGGGGGCCTATAATTCACCCCTCCACTTT. V is TRBV6-5 and J is TRBJ1-6; 8 bases align to TRBD1. Per the germline V gene, CDR1 is MNHEY and CDR2 is SVGAGI. This CDR3 contains 15 residues. Trimming at V came to 5 bases and at J to 2 bases, leaving 2 bases not matched to a gene.

V gene TRBV5-1 combines with J gene TRBJ1-3; the match to TRBD1 covers 7 bases. Per the germline V gene, CDR1 is SGHRS and CDR2 is YFSETQ. The CDR3 has 16 residues. Trimming at V came to 2 bases and at J to 1 base, leaving 6 bases not matched to a gene. CDR3 coding DNA: TGCGCCAGCAGCTTCAATTTACAGGGGTCTGGAAACACCATATATTTT. Translated, it gives CASSFNLQGSGNTIYF. Based on the CDR3 plus reference TRBV5-1 and TRBJ1-3, the full variable domain is KAGVTQTPRYLIKTRGQQVTLSCSPISGHRSVSWYQQTPGQGLQFLFEYFSETQRNKGNFPGRFSGRQFSNSRSEMNVSTLELGDSALYLCASSFNLQGSGNTIYFGEGSWLTVV.

The chain combines TRBV5-5 with TRBJ1-5; D is undetermined. V was trimmed by 0 bases and J by 11 bases, leaving 12 bases between them. The CDR3 spans 13 residues. Germline CDR1 is SGHKS and CDR2 is YYEKEE (reference sequence). CDR3 loop: CASSLGGIEAQHF. The CDR3 DNA is TGTGCCAGCAGCTTGGGCGGGATCGAGGCCCAGCATTTT. The whole variable domain, filled in from reference TRBV5-5 and TRBJ1-5, reads DAGVTQSPTHLIKTRGQQVTLRCSPISGHKSVSWYQQVLGQGPQFIFQYYEKEERGRGNFPDRFSARQFPNYSSELNVNALLLGDSALYLCASSLGGIEAQHFGDGTRLSIL.

The V gene is TRBV2, the J gene TRBJ1-2, with no clear D. Germline V CDR1 and CDR2: SNHLY, FYNNEI. This CDR3 region has 13 residues. V dropped 7 bases and J dropped 1 base, with 10 bases sitting between them. The CDR3, as DNA: TGTGCCAGCACCGAACCATTTAACTATGGCTACACCTTC. The encoded protein is CASTEPFNYGYTF.

The chain combines TRBV5-1 with TRBJ2-7; tentatively, D is TRBD1 or TRBD2 (6 bases each). The CDR3 sequence is 15 residues long. The germline gives CDR1 SGHRS, CDR2 YFSETQ. V was cut by 0 bases and J by 3 bases, with 13 bases left in between. CDR3 bases: TGCGCCAGCAGCTTGGAGGGGGGAACGATCTACGAGCAGTACTTC. It specifies CASSLEGGTIYEQYF.

This chain connects TRBV5-4 to TRBJ2-1, with D tentatively TRBD2 (6 bases). The CDR3 is 15 amino acids. Germline V CDR1 and CDR2: SGHNT, YYREEE (reference sequence). The V gene lost 3 bases and the J gene lost 0 bases, with 10 bases spanning the gap. Here the CDR3 DNA reads TGTGCCAGCAGCTGGGGGACTCCCTCCTACAATGAGCAGTTCTTC. This encodes CASSWGTPSYNEQFF.

This chain uses TRBV7-8 with TRBJ1-5; TRBD1 agrees at 7 bases. The J segment lost 3 bases and the V segment lost 0 bases, leaving 17 bases of the junction unmatched. This CDR3 spans 20 amino acids. Germline assignment: CDR1 SGHVS and CDR2 FQNEAQ. The CDR3 DNA sequence: TGTGCCAGCAGCTTAGCGCTGACAGGGTCATATGTTTGGTCCAATCAGCCCCAGCATTTT. Translation gives CASSLALTGSYVWSNQPQHF.

The chain is built from TRBV2 and TRBJ1-2; D perhaps matches TRBD1 (6 bases). Per germline, CDR1 SNHLY and CDR2 FYNNEI. V dropped 7 bases and J dropped 1 base, with 13 bases sitting between them. The CDR3 totals 14 residues. The CDR3 loop is CASTMDSFNYGYTF. The DNA of the CDR3 is TGTGCCAGCACTATGGACAGCTTTAACTATGGCTACACCTTC.